This T cell receptor beta chain was sequenced for a study of cytotoxic CD8 clonotypes in ibrutinib-treated CLL. Whole-study results and caveats: Clonality was higher at baseline than in age-matched healthy donors and tracked circulating CD8+ T-cell counts. Treatment left the uncommon public clonotypes either contracted or stable in frequency. Ibrutinib response saw clonality rise, and progression saw it return toward baseline.

About 2.2 micrograms of genomic DNA, which was extracted from cryopreserved PBMCs, served as the material used for the TCR beta libraries. CDR3 size: 15 residues. The germline CDR1 and CDR2 sequences are MNHNS and SASEGT. Trimming took 3 bases from V and 6 from J; bases not matched to a gene: 7. Here immunoSEQ multiplex PCR was the method, and the copy in TCRdb shows in-frame clones only, minus some. In the table there are roughly 200,000 clones, around 70% of which are singletons. Worth noting for this clone: The antigen remains unidentified.

Specimen: PBMCs, collected after 12 months of ibrutinib treatment. The sequence came from a human donor with chronic lymphocytic leukemia. The rearrangement links TRBV6-1 to TRBJ1-2; 10 bases map to TRBD1. The CDR3 loop is CASSDEGQGVHGYTF. In DNA form, the CDR3 reads TGTGCCAGCAGTGACGAAGGACAGGGGGTTCATGGCTACACCTTC.